The clone carrying this TCR beta chain was recorded a few times. The CDR3 loop spans 17 amino acids. The germline V gene encodes CDR1 SGHAT and CDR2 FQNNGV. The J segment lost 2 bases and the V segment lost 0 bases, leaving 8 bases of the junction unmatched. This sample is drawn from a study of T cells after yellow fever vaccination. TCRdb re-analysed the 5' RACE reads in MiXCR, keeping a single row per CDR3 protein. The sample has fewer than 500,000 distinct CDR3 sequences, over 15% seen once. The material sequenced was PBMCs, taken before the yellow fever booster vaccination. V usage is TRBV11-2 and J usage is TRBJ2-3; 7 bases agree with TRBD2. The TCR sequence derives from a man aged 18-30 years who received the YFV17D yellow fever vaccine. The CDR3 DNA reads as TGTGCCAGCAGCTTAGATTGGCTAGCGGAGAACACAGATACGCAGTATTTT. This sequence encodes CASSLDWLAENTDTQYF.